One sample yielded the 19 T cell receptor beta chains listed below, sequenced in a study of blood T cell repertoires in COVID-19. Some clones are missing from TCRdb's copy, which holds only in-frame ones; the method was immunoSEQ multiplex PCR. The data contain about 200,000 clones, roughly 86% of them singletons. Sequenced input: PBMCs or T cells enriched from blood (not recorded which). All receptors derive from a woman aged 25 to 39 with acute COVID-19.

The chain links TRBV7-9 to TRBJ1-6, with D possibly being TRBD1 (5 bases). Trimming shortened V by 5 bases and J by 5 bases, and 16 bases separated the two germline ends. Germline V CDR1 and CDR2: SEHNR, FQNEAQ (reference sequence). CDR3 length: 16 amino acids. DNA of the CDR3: TGTGCCAGCAGCCCCGGTTGGGGGGATCATAATTCACCCCTCCACTTT. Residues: CASSPGWGDHNSPLHF.

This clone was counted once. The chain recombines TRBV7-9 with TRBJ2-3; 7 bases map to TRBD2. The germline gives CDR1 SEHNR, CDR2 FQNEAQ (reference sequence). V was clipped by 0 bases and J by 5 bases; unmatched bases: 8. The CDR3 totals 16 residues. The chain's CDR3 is CASSLAPAGRRDTQYF. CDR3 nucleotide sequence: TGTGCCAGCAGCTTAGCCCCAGCGGGGAGGAGAGATACGCAGTATTTT.

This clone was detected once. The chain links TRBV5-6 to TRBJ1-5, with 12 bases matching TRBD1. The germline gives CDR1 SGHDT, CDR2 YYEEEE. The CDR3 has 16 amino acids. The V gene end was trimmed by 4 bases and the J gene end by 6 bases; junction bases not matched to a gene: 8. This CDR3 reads CASSNSGTGGTQPQHF. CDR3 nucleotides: TGTGCCAGCAGCAACTCCGGGACAGGGGGCACTCAGCCCCAGCATTTT.

The CDR3: CASSESGGRPGQYF. CDR3 in DNA: TGCGCCAGCAGTGAGTCGGGCGGGCGACCGGGACAGTACTTC. V is TRBV10-1 and J is TRBJ2-7, with a possible D match to TRBD2 (5 bases). This CDR3 region has 14 residues. CDR1 is WNHNN, CDR2 SYGVQD, per germline (reference sequence). Trimming removed 0 bases from V and 10 bases from J, with 16 bases in between.

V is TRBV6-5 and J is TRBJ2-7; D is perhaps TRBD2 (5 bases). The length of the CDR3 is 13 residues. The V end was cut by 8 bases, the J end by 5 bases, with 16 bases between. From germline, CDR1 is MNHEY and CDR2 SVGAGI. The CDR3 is CASGLRGYHEQYF. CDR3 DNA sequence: TGTGCCAGCGGTCTAAGAGGGTACCACGAGCAGTACTTC.

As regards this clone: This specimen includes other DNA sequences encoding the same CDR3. The CDR3, as DNA: TGTGCCAGCAGCGAGGACAGGGGACAGCCCCAGCATTTT. Amino acids: CASSEDRGQPQHF. The chain employs TRBV7-2 and TRBJ1-5; 9 bases line up with TRBD1. The CDR3 is made up of 13 amino acids. Germline assignment: CDR1 SGHTA and CDR2 FQGNSA. V trimming: 5 bases; J trimming: 7 bases; junction bases outside the gene matches: 3.

The CDR3 is CASTPLGAGHTGELFF. As DNA, the CDR3 is TGTGCCAGCACCCCCCTGGGAGCGGGCCACACCGGGGAGCTGTTTTTT. The chain has TRBV9 and TRBJ2-2; D is possibly TRBD2 (6 bases). V was pared by 6 bases and J by 3 bases, with 18 bases between. The CDR3 runs 16 residues. CDR1 SGDLS and CDR2 YYNGEE come from the germline V gene.

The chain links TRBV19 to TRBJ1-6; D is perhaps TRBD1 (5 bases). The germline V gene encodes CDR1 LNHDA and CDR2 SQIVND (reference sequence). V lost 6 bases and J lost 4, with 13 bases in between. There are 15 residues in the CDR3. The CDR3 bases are TGTGCCAGTAGGGAAGGGGCGGGATATAATTCACCCCTCCACTTT. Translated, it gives CASREGAGYNSPLHF.

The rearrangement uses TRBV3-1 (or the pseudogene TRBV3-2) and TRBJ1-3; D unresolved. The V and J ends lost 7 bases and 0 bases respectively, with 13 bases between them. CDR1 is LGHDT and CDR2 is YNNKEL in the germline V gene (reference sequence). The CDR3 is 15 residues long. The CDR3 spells CASTAAGFSGNTIYF. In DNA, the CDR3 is TGTGCCAGCACTGCCGCGGGGTTCTCTGGAAACACCATATATTTT.

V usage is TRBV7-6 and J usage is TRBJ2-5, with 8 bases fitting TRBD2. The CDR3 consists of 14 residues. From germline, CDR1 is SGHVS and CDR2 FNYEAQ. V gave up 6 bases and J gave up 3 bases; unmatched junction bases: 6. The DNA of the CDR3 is TGTGCCAGCAGTTCCCGGGGGGGCGAAGAGACCCAGTACTTC. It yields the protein CASSSRGGEETQYF.

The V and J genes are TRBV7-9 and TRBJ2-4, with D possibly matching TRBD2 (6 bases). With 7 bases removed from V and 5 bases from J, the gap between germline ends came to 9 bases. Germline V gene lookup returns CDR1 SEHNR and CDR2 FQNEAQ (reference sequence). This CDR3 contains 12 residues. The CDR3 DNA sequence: TGTGCCAGCACCTCGGGGGAAAACATTCAGTACTTC. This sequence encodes CASTSGENIQYF.

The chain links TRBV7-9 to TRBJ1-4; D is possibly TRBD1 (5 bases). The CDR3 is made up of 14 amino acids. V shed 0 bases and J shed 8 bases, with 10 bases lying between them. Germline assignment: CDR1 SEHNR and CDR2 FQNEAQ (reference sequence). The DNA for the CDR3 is TGTGCCAGCAGCTTAGCTCAGGGCGGAGAAAAACTGTTTTTT. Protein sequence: CASSLAQGGEKLFF.

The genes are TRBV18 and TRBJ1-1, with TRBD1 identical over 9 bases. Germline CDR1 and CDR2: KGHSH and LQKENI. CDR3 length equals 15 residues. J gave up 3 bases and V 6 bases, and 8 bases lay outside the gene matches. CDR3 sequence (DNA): TGTGCCAGCTCGTCCGGGACAGGGTTGGACACTGAAGCTTTCTTT. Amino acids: CASSSGTGLDTEAFF.

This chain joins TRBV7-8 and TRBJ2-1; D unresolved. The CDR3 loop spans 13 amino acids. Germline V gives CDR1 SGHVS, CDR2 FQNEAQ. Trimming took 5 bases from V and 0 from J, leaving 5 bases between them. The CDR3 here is CASSPGSYNEQFF. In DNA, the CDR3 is TGTGCCAGCAGCCCAGGCTCCTACAATGAGCAGTTCTTC.

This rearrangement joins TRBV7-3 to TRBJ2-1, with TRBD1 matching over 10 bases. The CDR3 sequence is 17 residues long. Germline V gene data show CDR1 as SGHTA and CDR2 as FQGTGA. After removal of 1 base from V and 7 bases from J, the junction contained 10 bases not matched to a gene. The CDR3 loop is CASSLSAGTGEVNEQFF. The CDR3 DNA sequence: TGTGCCAGCAGCTTAAGTGCCGGGACAGGGGAGGTGAATGAGCAGTTCTTC.

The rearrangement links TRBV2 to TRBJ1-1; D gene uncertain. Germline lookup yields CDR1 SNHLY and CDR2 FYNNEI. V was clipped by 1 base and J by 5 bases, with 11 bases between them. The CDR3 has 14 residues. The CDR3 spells CASSEGASGTEAFF. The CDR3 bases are TGTGCCAGCAGTGAAGGGGCATCTGGGACTGAAGCTTTCTTT.

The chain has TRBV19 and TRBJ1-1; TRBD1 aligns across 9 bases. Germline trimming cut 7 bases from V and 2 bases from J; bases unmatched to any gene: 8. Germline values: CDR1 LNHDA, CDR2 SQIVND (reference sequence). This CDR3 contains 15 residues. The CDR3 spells CASTPTGGYNTEAFF. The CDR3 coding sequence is TGTGCCAGTACCCCGACAGGGGGGTATAACACTGAAGCTTTCTTT. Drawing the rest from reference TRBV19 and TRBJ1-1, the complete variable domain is DGGITQSPKYLFRKEGQNVTLSCEQNLNHDAMYWYRQDPGQGLRLIYYSQIVNDFQKGDIAEGYSVSREKKESFPLTVTSAQKNPTAFYLCASTPTGGYNTEAFFGQGTRLTVV.

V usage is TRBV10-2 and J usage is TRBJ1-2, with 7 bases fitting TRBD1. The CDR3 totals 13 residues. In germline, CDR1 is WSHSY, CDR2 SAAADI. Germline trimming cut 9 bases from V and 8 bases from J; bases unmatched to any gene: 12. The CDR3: CASYGTAGLGYTF. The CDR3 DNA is TGCGCCAGTTACGGGACAGCAGGCCTAGGCTACACCTTC.

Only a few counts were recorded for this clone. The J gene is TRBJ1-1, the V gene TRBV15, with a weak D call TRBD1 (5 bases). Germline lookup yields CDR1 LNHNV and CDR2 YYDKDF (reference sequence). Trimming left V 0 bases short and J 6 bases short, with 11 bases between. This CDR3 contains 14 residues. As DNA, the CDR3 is TGTGCCACCAGCAGAGATCGGGGGGACGCTGAAGCTTTCTTT. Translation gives CATSRDRGDAEAFF.